A selection of T cell receptor beta chains follows, all from one sample in a study of type 1 regulatory T cells. Each CDR3 protein gets one entry after TCRdb re-called the reads with MiXCR. The table lists roughly 20,000 distinct CDR3 sequences, about a tenth of them singletons. The sample was CD4+ T cells, either the whole sample or a sorted fraction (not recorded which). These receptor sequences come from a human donor in good health. The CDR3 runs from the conserved cysteine through the conserved F or W.

V gene,CDR3 protein
TRBV5-1,CASSVGGVGNQPQHF
TRBV18,CASSPGQGENTEAFF
TRBV5-1,CASSPEGPGELFF
TRBV15,CATSRDAGATNEKLFF
TRBV29-1,CSASASSSQPQHF
TRBV28,CASGGGNQPQHF
TRBV20-1,CSAQRSNQPQHF
TRBV5-1,CASSFQREGNEQYF
TRBV3-1,CASSQVPQGGTGELFF
TRBV7-9,CASSLRPSGSSYNEQFF
TRBV7-3,CASAVGGKSTEAFF
TRBV20-1,CSARRESHKNIQYF
TRBV5-6,CASSSGPAELPQHF
TRBV6-5,CASRPAAGSNQPQHF
TRBV20-1,CSVDRSSYEQYF
TRBV30,CAWTNPRGEQYF
TRBV29-1,CSVERGRNTEAFF
TRBV12-3/TRBV12-4,CASSSPSGRAGANVLTF
TRBV5-1,CASSPGPSRGEQYF
TRBV2,CASRGTTHTGELFF
TRBV7-8,CASSLLAGGRDTQYF
TRBV29-1,CSVEEGGTQYF
TRBV7-2,CASSPTGTGSDVEQYF
TRBV3-1,CASSQVFTSEAFF
TRBV5-1,CASRPGAGTYNEQFF
TRBV30,CAWNSGANVLTF
TRBV28,CASTRYEQYF
TRBV7-6,CASSAGSGNTGELFF
TRBV5-6,CASSPIPGTGGRDTQYF
TRBV5-6,CASSLGEGQTQYF
TRBV5-1,CASSQDVGSYNEQFF
TRBV20-1,CSAPIARGLSTDTQYF
TRBV4-3,CASSQIPAGELFF
TRBV19,CASSLMTGAGANVLTF
TRBV9,CASSTPPGGSGSYNEQFF
TRBV5-1,CASSLSGRAETQYF
TRBV7-2,CASSLAIQETQYF
TRBV29-1,CSCGTGLREQYF
TRBV20-1,CSAVTGGGDTQYF
TRBV6-2/TRBV6-3,CASSYNDARAAGFSYEQYF
TRBV5-1,CASSLGQGMGNEQFF